A selection of T cell receptor beta chains follows, all from one sample in a study of spatial heterogeneity in lung cancer. One entry per CDR3 protein results from TCRdb running MiXCR on the 5' RACE reads. Of 8,500 to 14,000 distinct CDR3 sequences detected, over 9.5% appear once; the ten largest clones hold less than 45%. Sequencing used PBMCs, obtained at follow-up. These receptors were collected from a female donor with early-stage non-small cell lung cancer. Each CDR3 is given with its conserved first and last residue. Fields, in order: D gene, V gene, J gene, clone size, CDR3 DNA, CDR3 protein. A D gene is named only where the DNA matches it firmly. Expanded clones get a size class; other rows say once, few or many, or leave the size out.

D gene: TRBD2
V gene: TRBV4-3
J gene: TRBJ2-2
clone size: few
CDR3 DNA: TGCGCCAGCAGCCAAGAGGGACTAGCGGGAGGAATCGGGGAGCTGTTTTTT
CDR3 protein: CASSQEGLAGGIGELFF

D gene: -
V gene: TRBV5-5
J gene: TRBJ1-1
clone size: many
CDR3 DNA: TGTGCCAGCAGCTTGAGAACCGGACGATTGAACACTGAAGCTTTCTTT
CDR3 protein: CASSLRTGRLNTEAFF

D gene: -
V gene: TRBV7-9
J gene: TRBJ2-2
clone size: medium-sized
CDR3 DNA: TGTGCCAGCAGTTCGACACCGAACACCGGGGAGCTGTTTTTT
CDR3 protein: CASSSTPNTGELFF

D gene: -
V gene: TRBV12-3/TRBV12-4
J gene: TRBJ2-1
clone size: -
CDR3 DNA: TGTGCCAGCAGAAACCTTAGCGGATACAATGAGCAGTTCTTC
CDR3 protein: CASRNLSGYNEQFF

D gene: -
V gene: TRBV29-1
J gene: TRBJ2-5
clone size: many
CDR3 DNA: TGCAGCGTTGAACCAGGGGGGCAAGTGACCCAGTACTTC
CDR3 protein: CSVEPGGQVTQYF

D gene: -
V gene: TRBV28
J gene: TRBJ2-3
clone size: -
CDR3 DNA: TGTGCCAGCAGTCCCGCCCGGGGTAGCGGCACAGATACGCAGTATTTT
CDR3 protein: CASSPARGSGTDTQYF

D gene: -
V gene: TRBV7-9
J gene: TRBJ1-2
clone size: many
CDR3 DNA: TGTGCCAAGCAGATCCTGACAGGCGGTAACTATGGCTACACCTTC
CDR3 protein: CAKQILTGGNYGYTF

D gene: TRBD2
V gene: TRBV12-3/TRBV12-4
J gene: TRBJ2-3
clone size: many
CDR3 DNA: TGTGCCAGCAGTTCGGGACTAGCGGGCTACACAGATACGCAGTATTTT
CDR3 protein: CASSSGLAGYTDTQYF

D gene: TRBD1
V gene: TRBV7-9
J gene: TRBJ1-3
clone size: many
CDR3 DNA: TGTGCCAGCAGCCCACCCGACAGGGGACGAAACACCATATATTTT
CDR3 protein: CASSPPDRGRNTIYF

D gene: TRBD1
V gene: TRBV9
J gene: TRBJ2-5
clone size: many
CDR3 DNA: TGTGCCAGCAGCGTAAGGGGGACAGGGGGCAAAGAGACCCAGTACTTC
CDR3 protein: CASSVRGTGGKETQYF

D gene: -
V gene: TRBV7-2
J gene: TRBJ2-1
clone size: many
CDR3 DNA: TGTGCCAGCAGCCCCCGGAGCGCCTACAATGAGCAGTTCTTC
CDR3 protein: CASSPRSAYNEQFF

D gene: -
V gene: TRBV29-1
J gene: TRBJ2-5
clone size: many
CDR3 DNA: TGCAGCGTTGAGGGACGGAGAGGAGAGACCCAGTACTTC
CDR3 protein: CSVEGRRGETQYF

D gene: -
V gene: TRBV28
J gene: TRBJ2-5
clone size: few
CDR3 DNA: TGTGCCAGCAGTTTCAGGGGACAAGTCTGGATTTCGGGCGGGTTGGCCAAAGAGACCCAGTACTTC
CDR3 protein: CASSFRGQVWISGGLAKETQYF

D gene: -
V gene: TRBV4-1
J gene: TRBJ1-1
clone size: many
CDR3 DNA: TGCGCCAGCAGCCAGCCAATTCTTGGGGACACTGAAGCTTTCTTT
CDR3 protein: CASSQPILGDTEAFF

D gene: TRBD2
V gene: TRBV11-2
J gene: TRBJ2-3
clone size: few
CDR3 DNA: TGTGCCAGCAGCTTAGTCGGGGGGACAGATACGCAGTATTTT
CDR3 protein: CASSLVGGTDTQYF

D gene: -
V gene: TRBV14
J gene: TRBJ2-1
clone size: many
CDR3 DNA: TGTGCCAGCAGCCAAGATGTGGACTACTTTTCCAATGAGCAGTTCTTC
CDR3 protein: CASSQDVDYFSNEQFF

D gene: -
V gene: TRBV14
J gene: TRBJ2-5
clone size: -
CDR3 DNA: TGTGCCAGCAGCCAGAACAGGCCAGAGACCCAGTACTTC
CDR3 protein: CASSQNRPETQYF

D gene: -
V gene: TRBV4-1
J gene: TRBJ1-5
clone size: many
CDR3 DNA: TGCGCCAGCAGCCAAGATAGGGCAGGGAATCAGCCCCAGCATTTT
CDR3 protein: CASSQDRAGNQPQHF

D gene: -
V gene: TRBV9
J gene: TRBJ2-3
clone size: many
CDR3 DNA: TGTGCCAGCAGCGTAGGCGCGGGATCCACAGATACGCAGTATTTT
CDR3 protein: CASSVGAGSTDTQYF

D gene: -
V gene: TRBV19
J gene: TRBJ2-4
clone size: many
CDR3 DNA: TGTGCCAGTGGGGTAGCCAAAAACATTCAGTACTTC
CDR3 protein: CASGVAKNIQYF

D gene: -
V gene: TRBV5-1
J gene: TRBJ2-5
clone size: many
CDR3 DNA: TGCGCCAGCAGCTTGCAGGGCAGCCGCCTGGGGGAAGGGACCCAGTACTTC
CDR3 protein: CASSLQGSRLGEGTQYF

D gene: TRBD1
V gene: TRBV2
J gene: TRBJ2-2
clone size: many
CDR3 DNA: TGTGCCAGCAGTGAATGGGTTACAGGGGAACCGAACACCGGGGAGCTGTTTTTT
CDR3 protein: CASSEWVTGEPNTGELFF

D gene: -
V gene: TRBV27
J gene: TRBJ1-2
clone size: many
CDR3 DNA: TGTGCCAGCAGCCCGGGACCGGAGCGTGGCTACACCTTC
CDR3 protein: CASSPGPERGYTF

D gene: -
V gene: TRBV11-2
J gene: TRBJ2-3
clone size: many
CDR3 DNA: TGTGCCAGCAGCTTAGGGACTAACACAGATACGCAGTATTTT
CDR3 protein: CASSLGTNTDTQYF

D gene: TRBD2
V gene: TRBV4-3
J gene: TRBJ2-7
clone size: many
CDR3 DNA: TGCGCCAGCAGCCTGATGGGAGGGAGGGAGCAGTACTTC
CDR3 protein: CASSLMGGREQYF

D gene: -
V gene: TRBV7-8
J gene: TRBJ1-5
clone size: -
CDR3 DNA: TGTGCCAGCAGCTTAGCTAGTGAGCAGCCCCAGCATTTT
CDR3 protein: CASSLASEQPQHF

D gene: -
V gene: TRBV20-1
J gene: TRBJ2-7
clone size: -
CDR3 DNA: TGCAGTGCTATGAAGACTCCTCTCAGCTCCTACGAGCAGTACTTC
CDR3 protein: CSAMKTPLSSYEQYF

D gene: TRBD1
V gene: TRBV27
J gene: TRBJ1-1
clone size: many
CDR3 DNA: TGTGCCAGCGGGGGACAGGGGATCACTGAAGCTTTCTTT
CDR3 protein: CASGGQGITEAFF

D gene: -
V gene: TRBV29-1
J gene: TRBJ1-2
clone size: many
CDR3 DNA: TGCAGCGTTGAACGAGGGAGCTACACCTTC
CDR3 protein: CSVERGSYTF

D gene: -
V gene: TRBV20-1
J gene: TRBJ2-3
clone size: many
CDR3 DNA: TGCAGTGCTACACGAGGGGCCTTCACAGATACGCAGTATTTT
CDR3 protein: CSATRGAFTDTQYF

D gene: TRBD1
V gene: TRBV5-4
J gene: TRBJ2-5
clone size: many
CDR3 DNA: TGTGCCAGCAGCTTTCAACGGGACAGCCAAGAGACCCAGTACTTC
CDR3 protein: CASSFQRDSQETQYF

D gene: -
V gene: TRBV6-6
J gene: TRBJ2-5
clone size: large
CDR3 DNA: TGTGCCAGCAGTTACGGACAGCAAGAGACCCAGTACTTC
CDR3 protein: CASSYGQQETQYF

D gene: -
V gene: TRBV5-1
J gene: TRBJ2-6
clone size: many
CDR3 DNA: TGCGCCAGCAGCTTGACCGACTCCCCCTGGGGGGCCAACGTCCTGACTTTC
CDR3 protein: CASSLTDSPWGANVLTF

D gene: -
V gene: TRBV2
J gene: TRBJ2-2
clone size: few
CDR3 DNA: TGTGCCAGCAGATTAGGACTGGCCGCGAACACCGGGGAGCTGTTTTTT
CDR3 protein: CASRLGLAANTGELFF

D gene: -
V gene: TRBV25-1
J gene: TRBJ2-7
clone size: many
CDR3 DNA: TGTGCCAGCGAGGCTAACCCTTTTGGGAACGAGCAGTACTTC
CDR3 protein: CASEANPFGNEQYF

D gene: TRBD2
V gene: TRBV27
J gene: TRBJ2-3
clone size: many
CDR3 DNA: TGTGCCAGCAGTTTACTCCCCGGGACTAGCAGCCCTAGCACAGATACGCAGTATTTT
CDR3 protein: CASSLLPGTSSPSTDTQYF

D gene: -
V gene: TRBV4-2
J gene: TRBJ2-2
clone size: few
CDR3 DNA: TGTGCCAGCAGCCAAGGCCATGGCTACTCGGACACCGGGGAGCTGTTTTTT
CDR3 protein: CASSQGHGYSDTGELFF

D gene: -
V gene: TRBV28
J gene: TRBJ2-1
clone size: many
CDR3 DNA: TGTGCCAGCAGTTCGGCAGCCCTCACCTACAATGAGCAGTTCTTC
CDR3 protein: CASSSAALTYNEQFF

D gene: -
V gene: TRBV12-3/TRBV12-4
J gene: TRBJ1-4
clone size: many
CDR3 DNA: TGTGCCAGCACCAAACTAGTGGGGGCGACTAATGAAAAACTGTTTTTT
CDR3 protein: CASTKLVGATNEKLFF

D gene: TRBD2
V gene: TRBV7-9
J gene: TRBJ2-1
clone size: many
CDR3 DNA: TGTGCCAGCAGCTTACCCCGTCGACTAGCGTCCTCCTACAATGAGCAGTTCTTC
CDR3 protein: CASSLPRRLASSYNEQFF

D gene: -
V gene: TRBV28
J gene: TRBJ1-2
clone size: many
CDR3 DNA: TGTGCCAGCAGTTTGAGACAGATGGACTATGGCTACACCTTC
CDR3 protein: CASSLRQMDYGYTF

D gene: TRBD2
V gene: TRBV9
J gene: TRBJ2-3
clone size: many
CDR3 DNA: TGTGCCAGCAGCGAACATTCTAGCGGGAGTGCCACAGATACGCAGTATTTT
CDR3 protein: CASSEHSSGSATDTQYF

D gene: -
V gene: TRBV6-6
J gene: TRBJ2-6
clone size: few
CDR3 DNA: TGTGCCAGCAGTTACTCGACAAGTGGGGCCAACGTCCTGACTTTC
CDR3 protein: CASSYSTSGANVLTF

D gene: -
V gene: TRBV28
J gene: TRBJ2-7
clone size: many
CDR3 DNA: TGTGCCAGCAGTTCAGCCCTCCCCCCCCTGAGGCAGTACTTC
CDR3 protein: CASSSALPPLRQYF

D gene: -
V gene: TRBV10-3
J gene: TRBJ2-1
clone size: many
CDR3 DNA: TGTGCCATCAGTGTGGGGAATGAGCAGTTCTTC
CDR3 protein: CAISVGNEQFF

D gene: TRBD1
V gene: TRBV29-1
J gene: TRBJ1-1
clone size: few
CDR3 DNA: TGCAGCGGGAGGGGACAGCTGAACACTGAAGCTTTCTTT
CDR3 protein: CSGRGQLNTEAFF

D gene: -
V gene: TRBV5-1
J gene: TRBJ1-4
clone size: many
CDR3 DNA: TGCGCCAGCAGCTTGTTCCGGGGGGATGAAAAACTGTTTTTT
CDR3 protein: CASSLFRGDEKLFF

D gene: -
V gene: TRBV6-5
J gene: TRBJ1-2
clone size: few
CDR3 DNA: TGTGCCAGCAGTATAGACAGAAGATATGGCTACACCTTC
CDR3 protein: CASSIDRRYGYTF

D gene: -
V gene: TRBV12-3/TRBV12-4
J gene: TRBJ2-1
clone size: many
CDR3 DNA: TGTGCCAGCAGCCCCGGGGTGGGTGAGCAGTTCTTC
CDR3 protein: CASSPGVGEQFF